The 18 T cell receptor beta chains presented below share a single source sample, sequenced in a study of response to subunit inactivated influenza vaccine. TCRdb analysed the RT-PCR reads with MiXCR anew, one entry per CDR3 protein. The table shows approximately 170,000 distinct CDR3 sequences, with roughly 12% occurring only once. In addition, the sample was reused for a study of T cells expressing NK-cell markers. That paper notes: With UMIs, 5'RACE template switching was used to make TCR beta cDNA.

The sample here was CD8+ T cells sorted from PBMCs, taken 11 to 12 days after vaccination. Receptors originate from a man in his fifties or sixties who received an inactivated influenza vaccine.

This clonotype was found many times. The rearrangement links TRBV7-2 to TRBJ2-7; 10 bases are shared with TRBD2. V was clipped by 3 bases and J by 4 bases; unmatched bases: 3. This CDR3 is built from 14 residues. From germline, CDR1 is SGHTA and CDR2 FQGNSA. CDR3 sequence: CASSFSGGLYEQYF. CDR3 nucleotide sequence: TGTGCCAGCAGCTTTAGCGGGGGGTTATACGAGCAGTACTTC. The variable domain in full, completed from reference TRBV7-2 and TRBJ2-7, reads GAGVSQSPSNKVTEKGKDVELRCDPISGHTALYWYRQSLGQGLEFLIYFQGNSAPDKSGLPSDRFSAERTGGSVSTLTIQRTQQEDSAVYLCASSFSGGLYEQYFGPGTRLTVT.

The CDR3 DNA reads as TGTGCCAGCAGTTACGTACTCTATGGCTACACCTTC. It encodes CASSYVLYGYTF. The chain couples TRBV6-2 or TRBV6-3 to TRBJ1-2, with D hard to call. In germline, CDR1 is MNHEY, CDR2 SVGEGT. V lost 2 bases, J lost 4 bases, and 5 bases lay in between. CDR3 length: 12 residues.

This clonotype was counted only a few times. The gene calls are TRBV20-1 and TRBJ2-3; D is unresolved. Trimming removed 0 bases from V and 4 bases from J, with 17 bases in between. CDR1 is DFQATT, CDR2 SNEGSKA, per germline (reference sequence). The CDR3 has 16 amino acids. Here the CDR3 DNA reads TGCAGTGCTAGAGATTTCCAGACCACTGCTTCAGATACGCAGTATTTT. Its protein is CSARDFQTTASDTQYF.

This clonotype has ten or more counts. The chain couples TRBV4-3 to TRBJ2-1, with D possibly being TRBD1 or TRBD2 (5 bases each). The ends were cut back, 4 bases at V and 6 bases at J, with 13 bases in the middle. The CDR3 has 14 amino acids. CDR1 LGHNA and CDR2 YSLEER come from the germline V gene. The CDR3 loop reads CASSPWLGANEQFF. In DNA form, the CDR3 reads TGCGCCAGCAGCCCCTGGCTCGGGGCCAATGAGCAGTTCTTC.

This clonotype occurred many times. The rearrangement links TRBV7-9 to TRBJ1-4; no definite D call. This CDR3 spans 15 amino acids. The germline V and J ends were trimmed by 5 bases and 0 bases, with 10 bases remaining between them. The germline gives CDR1 SEHNR, CDR2 FQNEAQ (reference sequence). CDR3 residues: CASSLEVATNEKLFF. Here the CDR3 DNA reads TGTGCCAGCAGCCTGGAAGTTGCAACTAATGAAAAACTGTTTTTT. The variable domain in full, with the rest retrieved from reference TRBV7-9 and TRBJ1-4, is DTGVSQNPRHKITKRGQNVTFRCDPISEHNRLYWYRQTLGQGPEFLTYFQNEAQLEKSRLLSDRFSAERPKGSFSTLEIQRTEQGDSAMYLCASSLEVATNEKLFFGSGTQLSVL.

This clonotype was found a few times. The chain recombines TRBV6-1 with TRBJ2-4; D is uncertain. The CDR3 totals 15 residues. CDR1 and CDR2 (germline): MNHNS, SASEGT. Trimming took 6 bases from V and 0 from J, leaving 12 bases between them. The CDR3 sequence is CASSLSMGAKNIQYF. In DNA, the CDR3 is TGTGCCAGCAGCCTTTCCATGGGAGCCAAAAACATTCAGTACTTC.

The CDR3 loop is CASTPRTSGSSYNEQFF. The CDR3 region has the DNA TGTGCCAGCACCCCAAGGACTAGCGGGAGCTCCTACAATGAGCAGTTCTTC. The chain joins TRBV11-3 to TRBJ2-1; 13 positions match TRBD2. Trimming took 7 bases from V and 0 from J; bases not matched to a gene: 6. Germline V lookup: CDR1 SGHNT, CDR2 YENEEA. CDR3 length: 17 residues.

This clonotype was seen a handful of times. The chain joins TRBV12-3 or TRBV12-4 to TRBJ1-2; the D is unclear. The CDR3 extends over 16 amino acids. V was shortened by 2 bases and J by 3 bases, with 16 bases between the two germline ends. The CDR3 DNA sequence: TGTGCCAGCAGTTTAAGCCACGGTCAGGCGGACTATGGCTACACCTTC. Its protein product is CASSLSHGQADYGYTF.

The chain is built from TRBV18 and TRBJ2-7, with TRBD2 matching 9 bases. The CDR3 loop spans 14 amino acids. In germline, CDR1 is KGHSH, CDR2 LQKENI. J gave up 2 bases and V 3 bases, and 2 bases lay outside the gene matches. This chain's CDR3 is CASSPAGGPYEQYF. The CDR3 DNA is TGTGCCAGCTCACCGGCGGGAGGGCCCTACGAGCAGTACTTC.

In its sample, this clonotype was seen many times. The chain combines TRBV11-2 with TRBJ2-1; D is ambiguous. V was pared by 1 base and J by 6 bases, with 4 bases between. The CDR3 has 12 residues. Germline V CDR1 and CDR2: SGHAT, FQNNGV. This chain's CDR3 is CASSLALNEQFF. The DNA of the CDR3 is TGTGCCAGCAGCTTAGCCCTCAATGAGCAGTTCTTC.

V and J are TRBV10-3 and TRBJ2-7; tentative D call: TRBD1 (5 bases). Per germline, CDR1 ENHRY and CDR2 SYGVKD. The CDR3 runs 15 residues. Trimming shortened V by 4 bases and J by 3 bases, and 16 bases separated the two germline ends. The chain's CDR3 is CAISGAQDVIYEQYF. CDR3 in DNA: TGTGCCATCAGTGGAGCACAGGATGTCATCTACGAGCAGTACTTC.

This clonotype was seen at least ten times. This chain uses TRBV29-1 with TRBJ1-2, with TRBD1 identical over 10 bases. Losses at the gene ends were 6 bases for V and 8 bases for J; bases not matched to a gene: 6. The CDR3 is 12 residues long. CDR1 SQVTM and CDR2 ANQGSEA come from the germline V gene. This CDR3 reads CSVHGQGGGYTF. The CDR3 DNA follows: TGCAGCGTCCACGGACAGGGGGGAGGCTACACCTTC.

The chain employs TRBV4-3 and TRBJ1-4; possibly TRBD1 for D (6 bases). Germline lookup yields CDR1 LGHNA and CDR2 YSLEER. The length of the CDR3 is 16 residues. V was trimmed by 1 base and J by 5 bases, leaving 14 bases between them. CDR3 protein: CASSQAPWGPNEKLFF. In DNA form, the CDR3 reads TGCGCCAGCAGCCAAGCTCCCTGGGGGCCCAATGAAAAACTGTTTTTT.

This sequence joins TRBV19 and TRBJ2-7; maybe TRBD2 (5 bases). V lost 9 bases and J 3 bases, leaving 12 bases between the germline ends. Germline V gives CDR1 LNHDA, CDR2 SQIVND (reference sequence). The CDR3 consists of 12 residues. CDR3 loop: CASLSANYEQYF. Written as DNA, the CDR3 is TGTGCCAGCCTTAGCGCGAACTACGAGCAGTACTTC.

The table lists this clonotype with a few counts. V gene TRBV28 combines with J gene TRBJ2-3; no clear D gene. The germline gives CDR1 MDHEN, CDR2 SYDVKM. This CDR3 has 13 amino acids. Trimming left V 3 bases short and J 3 bases short, with 7 bases between. CDR3 loop: CASSLTLTDTQYF. The CDR3 DNA reads as TGTGCCAGCAGTTTGACCTTAACAGATACGCAGTATTTT.

CDR3 loop: CASSYTVQGRETQYF. CDR3 DNA: TGTGCCAGCAGTTATACCGTTCAGGGTAGGGAGACCCAGTACTTC. V usage is TRBV7-9 and J usage is TRBJ2-5; possibly TRBD1 for D (5 bases). V was cut by 6 bases and J by 5 bases, with 19 bases left in between. Germline V gene lookup returns CDR1 SEHNR and CDR2 FQNEAQ (reference sequence). CDR3 length equals 15 residues.

Written as DNA, the CDR3 is TGTGCCGGGGATGAGCAGTTCTTC. Translating it yields CAGDEQFF. This chain joins TRBV30 and TRBJ2-1; no clear D gene. Trimming took off 8 bases at V and 8 bases at J, with 4 bases between the two ends. This CDR3 region has 8 residues. Germline V lookup: CDR1 GTSNPN, CDR2 SVGIG (reference sequence).

The table lists this clonotype with a few counts. A much larger clone differs by one base, so this may be a read error. The rearrangement uses TRBV3-1 and TRBJ2-3; D uncertain. Trimming took 2 bases from V and 3 from J, leaving 3 bases between them. Germline CDR1 LGHDT, CDR2 YNNKEL (reference sequence). The CDR3 runs 12 residues. The CDR3 protein is CASSQWTDTQYF. CDR3 nucleotides: TGTGCCAGCAGCCAATGGACAGATACGCAGTATTTT.